The entry below describes one T cell receptor beta chain. The CDR3 spans 13 residues. CDR1 is MNHEY, CDR2 SVGAGI, per germline. Trimming took off 7 bases at V and 4 bases at J, with 13 bases between the two ends. The repertoire was sequenced with immunoSEQ multiplex PCR; TCRdb's copy has only in-frame clones and lacks some. The table shows 100,000 to 150,000 clones, with about 88% occurring only once. This sample stems from a study of control samples from healthy donors and cancer patients. The genes are TRBV6-5 and TRBJ1-1; the D gene is possibly TRBD1 (5 bases). The sequenced sample consisted of blood. The clonotype was recovered from a middle-aged man in good health. CDR3 sequence (DNA): TGTGCCAGCATCATCCCAGGGTTCACTGAAGCTTTCTTT. This gives the protein CASIIPGFTEAFF.